Listed below are T cell receptor beta chains from one sample, sequenced in a study of T cell changes during pregnancy in multiple sclerosis. The method was immunoSEQ multiplex PCR; TCRdb's version includes in-frame clones alone and lacks a portion of them. Seen here are around 42,000 clones, 80% to 90% observed once, and the top ten hold more than 4.5%. Specimen: peripheral blood, collected in the first trimester of pregnancy. These receptors were collected from a female donor in good health, enrolled as a control in a pregnancy study. CDR3s include the opening cysteine and the closing phenylalanine or tryptophan. A D gene is named only where the DNA matches it firmly. Only some rows state a clone size, as once, few, many or a class for expanded clones.

TRBV7-3	TRBJ1-1	-	-	TGTGCCAGCAGCCCAGACAGTACTGAAGCTTTCTTT	CASSPDSTEAFF
TRBV6-6	TRBJ1-1	-	few	TGTGCCAGCAGTTACTCTCACGGGAACACTGAAGCTTTCTTT	CASSYSHGNTEAFF
TRBV9	TRBJ2-1	TRBD2	-	TGTGCCAGCAGCTCAGGGACTAGCGGGAGGAATGAGCAGTTCTTC	CASSSGTSGRNEQFF
TRBV27	TRBJ1-4	-	-	TGTGCCAGCAGGCTACAGCCAACTAATGAAAAACTGTTTTTT	CASRLQPTNEKLFF
TRBV9	TRBJ2-3	TRBD2	-	TGTGCCAGCAGCGTAGGGCTAGCGGATAGCACAGATACGCAGTATTTT	CASSVGLADSTDTQYF
TRBV14	TRBJ2-2	TRBD2	-	TGTGCCAGCAGCCCCCGGCGCGGGGGGTTCACCGGGGAGCTGTTTTTT	CASSPRRGGFTGELFF
TRBV6-1	TRBJ2-4	-	-	TGTGCCAGCAGTGATAGAGCTCTTAGAGATAAAAACATTCAGTACTTC	CASSDRALRDKNIQYF
TRBV2	TRBJ1-4	-	once	TGTGCCAGCAGTGAAGCGAGGACAGAAATTAATGAAAAACTGTTTTTT	CASSEARTEINEKLFF
TRBV29-1	TRBJ1-1	-	-	TGCAGCGTTGTAAATAATCGGGTCCAGAACACTGAAGCTTTCTTT	CSVVNNRVQNTEAFF
TRBV7-9	TRBJ2-5	TRBD1	-	TGTGCCAGCAGCTCCGGGACAGGGGAGGCGGAGACCCAGTACTTC	CASSSGTGEAETQYF
TRBV14	TRBJ1-6	-	few	TGTGCCAGCAGCCAACAATATAATTCACCCCTCCACTTT	CASSQQYNSPLHF
TRBV6-5	TRBJ1-4	-	-	TGTGCCAGCGCTCGGGGGGTAGGAACTAATGAAAAACTGTTTTTT	CASARGVGTNEKLFF
TRBV5-6	TRBJ1-2	TRBD1	-	TGTGCCAGCAGACTCCGGGGACAGGGATTGTATGGCTACACCTTC	CASRLRGQGLYGYTF
TRBV7-8	TRBJ1-2	TRBD1	-	TGTGCCAGCAGCTTAGACCGGACAGGGCATGGCTACACCTTC	CASSLDRTGHGYTF
TRBV9	TRBJ1-5	-	-	TGTGCCAGCAGCGTAGGGGGCAGTAGCAATCAGCCCCAGCATTTT	CASSVGGSSNQPQHF
TRBV27	TRBJ2-1	TRBD2	-	TGTGCCAGCAGTTTATACTGGACTAGCGGACAACACTACAATGAGCAGTTCTTC	CASSLYWTSGQHYNEQFF
TRBV5-1	TRBJ1-1	-	-	TGCGCCAGCAGTCTGCAGGGGATGAACACTGAAGCTTTCTTT	CASSLQGMNTEAFF
TRBV30	TRBJ1-5	-	-	TGTGCCTGGAGTCCCCGGGCGGGACAGCCCCAGCATTTT	CAWSPRAGQPQHF
TRBV9	TRBJ2-5	TRBD2	-	TGTGCCAGCAGCGTAGCGACTAGCGGCCAAGAGACCCAGTACTTC	CASSVATSGQETQYF
TRBV9	TRBJ2-7	TRBD1	-	TGTGCCAGCAGCCCAACCGCGGGACAGGGAGGTTGGCAGTACTTC	CASSPTAGQGGWQYF
TRBV25-1	TRBJ2-2	-	-	TGTGCCAGCAGTGGGGTAGGGGATGGGATCGGGGAGCTGTTTTTT	CASSGVGDGIGELFF
TRBV5-1	TRBJ2-5	-	-	TGCGCCAGCAGCTGGGGTGGGGGCGATCGGGAGACCCAGTACTTC	CASSWGGGDRETQYF
TRBV28	TRBJ1-1	TRBD1	-	TGTGCCGTTCGGGACAGGGGGGATACTGAAGCTTTCTTT	CAVRDRGDTEAFF
TRBV4-1	TRBJ1-4	-	-	TGCGCCAGCAGCCACCTCGCAGGCGGGGAAAAACTGTTTTTT	CASSHLAGGEKLFF
TRBV7-7	TRBJ2-5	TRBD2	-	TGTGCCAGCAGCTTATCGTCTAGCGGGGTGGGGACCCAGTACTTC	CASSLSSSGVGTQYF
TRBV6-5	TRBJ1-2	-	once	TGTGCCAGCAGCCGAACCACTAACAATGGCTACACCTTC	CASSRTTNNGYTF
TRBV19	TRBJ2-2	TRBD1	-	TGTGCCAGTAGTATTGCCAGGGGGTTTACCGGGGAGCTGTTTTTT	CASSIARGFTGELFF
TRBV9	TRBJ1-5	-	-	TGTGCCAGCAGCGGCATTGGAGTCTCTCAGCCCCAGCATTTT	CASSGIGVSQPQHF
TRBV4-3	TRBJ1-1	TRBD1	-	TGCGCCAGCAGCCCCGGGACAGGGAAGGCATACACTGAAGCTTTCTTT	CASSPGTGKAYTEAFF
TRBV5-6	TRBJ2-5	TRBD1	-	TGTGCCAGCAGCTTACAGGGGGCATGGGGAGAGACCCAGTACTTC	CASSLQGAWGETQYF
TRBV13	TRBJ1-1	-	-	TGTGCCAGCAGCTTACAGGGGTTAACTGAAGCTTTCTTT	CASSLQGLTEAFF
TRBV6-5	TRBJ2-2	TRBD1	-	TGTGCCACCGGGACAGGGATGCCCGGGGAGCTGTTTTTT	CATGTGMPGELFF
TRBV7-2	TRBJ2-7	-	-	TGTGCCAGCGGCGAGACCGGCGGTACGTACGAGCAGTACTTC	CASGETGGTYEQYF
TRBV6-1	TRBJ2-7	-	-	TGTGCCAGCAGTGAAGCCGGGGGTAGGGAGGAGCAGTACTTC	CASSEAGGREEQYF
TRBV19	TRBJ2-7	TRBD1	-	TGTGCCAGTAGCCCCGGACAGGGACCCTACGAGCAGTACTTC	CASSPGQGPYEQYF
TRBV9	TRBJ2-3	-	-	TGTGCCAGCAGCCCGCAGACTCTCACAGATACGCAGTATTTT	CASSPQTLTDTQYF
TRBV7-2	TRBJ2-4	-	-	TGTGCCAGCAGCCCAGTGGCAGGGGCAAACATTCAGTACTTC	CASSPVAGANIQYF
TRBV27	TRBJ1-2	TRBD1	-	TGTGCCAGCAGTCGACAGGGGTATAACTATGGCTACACCTTC	CASSRQGYNYGYTF
TRBV5-5	TRBJ1-5	-	-	TGTGCCAGCAGCCCCGTTAATAGCAATCAGCCCCAGCATTTT	CASSPVNSNQPQHF
TRBV4-1	TRBJ2-1	TRBD2	-	TGCGCCAGCAGCCTAGCGGGGGGCTACAATGAGCAGTTCTTC	CASSLAGGYNEQFF
TRBV27	TRBJ2-7	TRBD1	-	TGTGCCAGCAGTTTTCAGGGGGCGCGGGAGCAGTACTTC	CASSFQGAREQYF
TRBV27	TRBJ1-6	-	-	TGTGCCAGCAGTTTAGATGCAGGATGGAGGTCACCCCTCCACTTT	CASSLDAGWRSPLHF
TRBV6-5	TRBJ2-7	TRBD1	-	TGTGCCACGAGGGGGGCAGGGGGCATCGAGCAGTACTTC	CATRGAGGIEQYF
TRBV11-2	TRBJ2-7	-	-	TGTGCCAGCAGCCCCGGTGGGGGGTATTACGAGCAGTACTTC	CASSPGGGYYEQYF
TRBV11-3	TRBJ2-1	-	-	TGTGCCAGCAGCCCGCAGGGGATTCTAAATGAGCAGTTCTTC	CASSPQGILNEQFF